Each of the 3 T cell receptor beta chains below was sequenced from the same sample in a study of T cell responses to AZD1222 COVID-19 vaccine. Clones were read by immunoSEQ multiplex PCR, and TCRdb kept only the in-frame ones, dropping some. The table shows roughly 150,000 clones, with approximately 92% occurring only once. The sequencing used peripheral blood, collected 28 days after the second AZD1222 dose. All receptors come from an adult who received the AZD1222 COVID-19 vaccine.

The chain joins TRBV19 to TRBJ2-2; 7 bases are shared with TRBD1. Trimming took 9 bases from V and 3 from J; bases not matched to a gene: 7. The CDR3 has 14 amino acids. Per the germline V gene, CDR1 is LNHDA and CDR2 is SQIVND (reference sequence). The CDR3 region has the DNA TGTGCCAGCCTCGACAGGGTCGACACCGGGGAGCTGTTTTTT. Amino acids: CASLDRVDTGELFF.

The chain's CDR3 is CASSVEAGLSSSDTQYF. DNA of the CDR3: TGTGCCAGCAGCGTAGAGGCGGGACTAAGTTCCTCAGATACGCAGTATTTT. The rearrangement links TRBV9 to TRBJ2-3; 7 bases match TRBD2. The CDR3 is 17 residues long. Trimming took 0 bases from V and 4 from J; bases not matched to a gene: 11. Germline V CDR1 and CDR2: SGDLS, YYNGEE.

The chain couples TRBV29-1 to TRBJ2-1, with 9 bases that match TRBD2. Per germline, CDR1 SQVTM and CDR2 ANQGSEA. J gave up 4 bases and V 3 bases, and 1 base lay outside the gene matches. The CDR3 length is 13 residues. The CDR3 spells CSVERGGYNEQFF. The CDR3 bases are TGCAGCGTTGAGCGGGGGGGATACAATGAGCAGTTCTTC.